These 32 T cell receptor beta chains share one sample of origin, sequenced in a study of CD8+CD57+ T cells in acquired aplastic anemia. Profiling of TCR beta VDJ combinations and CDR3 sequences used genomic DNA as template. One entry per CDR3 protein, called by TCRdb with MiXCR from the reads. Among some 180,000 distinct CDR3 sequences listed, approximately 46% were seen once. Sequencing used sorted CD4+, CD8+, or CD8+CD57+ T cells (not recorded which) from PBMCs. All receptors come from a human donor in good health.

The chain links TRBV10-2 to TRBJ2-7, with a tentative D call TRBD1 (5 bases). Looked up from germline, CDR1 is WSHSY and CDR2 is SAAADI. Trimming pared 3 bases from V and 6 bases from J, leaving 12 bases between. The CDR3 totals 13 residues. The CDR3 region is CASSEGRVSEQYF. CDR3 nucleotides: TGCGCCAGCAGTGAAGGCAGGGTAAGCGAGCAGTACTTC.

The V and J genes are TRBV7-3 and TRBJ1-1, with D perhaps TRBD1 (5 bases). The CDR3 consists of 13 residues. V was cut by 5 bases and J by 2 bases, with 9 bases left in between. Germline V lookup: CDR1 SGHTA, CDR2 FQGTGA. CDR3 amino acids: CASSADSNTEAFF. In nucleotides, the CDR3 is TGTGCCAGCAGCGCAGACAGTAACACTGAAGCTTTCTTT.

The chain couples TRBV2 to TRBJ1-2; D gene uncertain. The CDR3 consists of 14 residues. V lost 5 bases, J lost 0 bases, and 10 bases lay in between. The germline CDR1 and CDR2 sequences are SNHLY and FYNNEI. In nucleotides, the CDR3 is TGTGCCAGCAGTAATTGGGGTACTAACTATGGCTACACCTTC. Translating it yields CASSNWGTNYGYTF. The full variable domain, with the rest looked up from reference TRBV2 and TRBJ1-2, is EPEVTQTPSHQVTQMGQEVILRCVPISNHLYFYWYRQILGQKVEFLVSFYNNEISEKSEIFDDQFSVERPDGSNFTLKIRSTKLEDSAMYFCASSNWGTNYGYTFGSGTRLTVV.

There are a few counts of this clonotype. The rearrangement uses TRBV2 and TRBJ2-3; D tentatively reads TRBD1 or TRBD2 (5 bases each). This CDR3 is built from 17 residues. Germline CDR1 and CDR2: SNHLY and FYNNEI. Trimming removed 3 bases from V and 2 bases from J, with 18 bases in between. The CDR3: CASSEGVRTLYTDTQYF. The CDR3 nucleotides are TGTGCCAGCAGTGAGGGGGTCAGGACCCTTTACACAGATACGCAGTATTTT.

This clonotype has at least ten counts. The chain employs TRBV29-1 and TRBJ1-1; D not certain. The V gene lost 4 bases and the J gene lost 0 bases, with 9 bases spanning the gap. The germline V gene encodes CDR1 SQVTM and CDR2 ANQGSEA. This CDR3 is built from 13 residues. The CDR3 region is CSVVQIMNTEAFF. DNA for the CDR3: TGCAGCGTTGTTCAAATCATGAACACTGAAGCTTTCTTT.

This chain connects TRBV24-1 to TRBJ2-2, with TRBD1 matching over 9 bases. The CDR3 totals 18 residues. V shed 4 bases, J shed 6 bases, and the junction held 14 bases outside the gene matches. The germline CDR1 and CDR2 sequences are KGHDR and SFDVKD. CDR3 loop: CATSEHDRGNEVSGELFF. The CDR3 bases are TGTGCCACCAGTGAGCATGACAGGGGGAATGAGGTTTCCGGGGAGCTGTTTTTT.

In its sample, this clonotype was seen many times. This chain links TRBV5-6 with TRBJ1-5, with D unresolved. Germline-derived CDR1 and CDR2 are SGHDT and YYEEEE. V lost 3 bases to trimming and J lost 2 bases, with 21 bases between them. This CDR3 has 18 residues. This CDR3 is CASSSTGTEFSGNQPQHF. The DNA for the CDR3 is TGTGCCAGCAGCTCAACCGGAACGGAATTCTCGGGCAATCAGCCCCAGCATTTT. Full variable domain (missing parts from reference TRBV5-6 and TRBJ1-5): DAGVTQSPTHLIKTRGQQVTLRCSPKSGHDTVSWYQQALGQGPQFIFQYYEEEERQRGNFPDRFSGHQFPNYSSELNVNALLLGDSALYLCASSSTGTEFSGNQPQHFGDGTRLSIL.

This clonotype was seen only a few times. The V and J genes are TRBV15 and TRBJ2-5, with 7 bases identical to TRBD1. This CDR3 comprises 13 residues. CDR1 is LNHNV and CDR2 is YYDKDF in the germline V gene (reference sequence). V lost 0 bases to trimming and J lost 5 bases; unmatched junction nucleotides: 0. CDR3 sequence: CATSRDRGETQYF. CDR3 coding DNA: TGTGCCACCAGCAGAGACAGGGGGGAGACCCAGTACTTC.

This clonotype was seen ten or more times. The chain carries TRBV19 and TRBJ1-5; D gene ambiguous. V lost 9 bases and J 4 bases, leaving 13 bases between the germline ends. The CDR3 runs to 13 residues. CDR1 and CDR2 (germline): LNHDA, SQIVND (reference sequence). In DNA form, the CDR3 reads TGTGCCAGCCGTCTACTGGGTAATCAGCCCCAGCATTTT. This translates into CASRLLGNQPQHF. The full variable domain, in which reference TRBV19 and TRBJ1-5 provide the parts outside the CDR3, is DGGITQSPKYLFRKEGQNVTLSCEQNLNHDAMYWYRQDPGQGLRLIYYSQIVNDFQKGDIAEGYSVSREKKESFPLTVTSAQKNPTAFYLCASRLLGNQPQHFGDGTRLSIL.

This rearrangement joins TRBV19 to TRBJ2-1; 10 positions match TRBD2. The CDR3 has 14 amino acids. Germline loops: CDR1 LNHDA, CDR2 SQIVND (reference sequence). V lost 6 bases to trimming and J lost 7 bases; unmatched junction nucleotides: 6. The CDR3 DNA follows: TGTGCCAGTAGACCCAGTAGCGGGAGGAATGAGCAGTTCTTC. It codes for CASRPSSGRNEQFF.

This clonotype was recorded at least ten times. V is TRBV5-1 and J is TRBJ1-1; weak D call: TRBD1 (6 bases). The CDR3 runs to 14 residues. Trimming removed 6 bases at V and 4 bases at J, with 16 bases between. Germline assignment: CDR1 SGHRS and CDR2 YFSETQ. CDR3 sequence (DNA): TGCGCCAGCAACCCGACAGGTCTGGTCACTGAAGCTTTCTTT. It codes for CASNPTGLVTEAFF.

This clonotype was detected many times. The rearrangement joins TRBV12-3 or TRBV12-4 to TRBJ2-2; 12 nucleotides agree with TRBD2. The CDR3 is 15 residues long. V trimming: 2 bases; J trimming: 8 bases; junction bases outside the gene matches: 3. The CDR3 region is CASSLRTSGIGELFF. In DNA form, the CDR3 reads TGTGCCAGCAGTTTACGGACTAGCGGGATTGGGGAGCTGTTTTTT.

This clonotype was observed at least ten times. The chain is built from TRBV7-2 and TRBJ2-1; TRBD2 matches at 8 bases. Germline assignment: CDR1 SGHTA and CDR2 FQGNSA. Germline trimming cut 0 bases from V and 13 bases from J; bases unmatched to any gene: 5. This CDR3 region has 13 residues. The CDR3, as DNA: TGTGCCAGCAGCTTAGCGCTGGCGGGGGGCCAGTTCTTC. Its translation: CASSLALAGGQFF.

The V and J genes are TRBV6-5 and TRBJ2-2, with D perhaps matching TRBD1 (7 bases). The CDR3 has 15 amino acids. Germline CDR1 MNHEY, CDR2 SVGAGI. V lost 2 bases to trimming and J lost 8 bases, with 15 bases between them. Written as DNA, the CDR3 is TGTGCCAGCAGTTACCAGGGGGGCCTCGGAGGGGAGCTGTTTTTT. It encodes CASSYQGGLGGELFF.

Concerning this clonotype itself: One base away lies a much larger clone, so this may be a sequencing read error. CDR3: CASPRGTGTGELFF. As DNA, the CDR3 is TGTGCCAGTCCCAGGGGCACCGGCACCGGGGAGCTGTTTTTT. The chain carries TRBV19 and TRBJ2-2, with D possibly being TRBD1 (6 bases). The V end was cut by 8 bases, the J end by 4 bases, with 14 bases between. The germline V gene has CDR1 LNHDA and CDR2 SQIVND (reference sequence). This CDR3 contains 14 residues. Supplemented by reference TRBV19 and TRBJ2-2, the full variable domain reads DGGITQSPKYLFRKEGQNVTLSCEQNLNHDAMYWYRQDPGQGLRLIYYSQIVNDFQKGDIAEGYSVSREKKESFPLTVTSAQKNPTAFYLCASPRGTGTGELFFGEGSRLTVL.

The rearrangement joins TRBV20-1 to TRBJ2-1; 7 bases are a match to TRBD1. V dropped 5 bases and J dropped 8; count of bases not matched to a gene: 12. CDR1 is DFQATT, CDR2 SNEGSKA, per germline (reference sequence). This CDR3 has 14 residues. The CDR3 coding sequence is TGCAGTGCTGGAACGGACAGGTCTGGTCATGAGCAGTTCTTC. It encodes CSAGTDRSGHEQFF.

In nucleotides, the CDR3 is TGTGCCAGCAGCTTATCCCTGGAGGGCTACACCTTC. This encodes CASSLSLEGYTF. J is TRBJ1-2 and V is TRBV5-5; D is unclear. This CDR3 has 12 residues. Trimming removed 2 bases at V and 8 bases at J, with 10 bases between. Germline CDR1 reads SGHKS; CDR2 reads YYEKEE (reference sequence).

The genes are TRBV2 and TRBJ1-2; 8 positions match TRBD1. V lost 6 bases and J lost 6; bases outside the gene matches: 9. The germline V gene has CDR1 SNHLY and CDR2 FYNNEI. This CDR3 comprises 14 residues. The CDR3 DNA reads TGTGCCAGCAGGGAGGACAGGGAGATAGATGGCTACACCTTC. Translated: CASREDREIDGYTF.

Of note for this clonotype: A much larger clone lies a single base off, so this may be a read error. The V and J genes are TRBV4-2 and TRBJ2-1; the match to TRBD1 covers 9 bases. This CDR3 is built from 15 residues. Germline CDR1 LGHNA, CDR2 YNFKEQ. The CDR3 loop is CASSAGTGRVNERFF. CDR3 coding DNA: TGTGCCAGCAGCGCCGGGACAGGGAGAGTTAATGAGCGGTTCTTC.

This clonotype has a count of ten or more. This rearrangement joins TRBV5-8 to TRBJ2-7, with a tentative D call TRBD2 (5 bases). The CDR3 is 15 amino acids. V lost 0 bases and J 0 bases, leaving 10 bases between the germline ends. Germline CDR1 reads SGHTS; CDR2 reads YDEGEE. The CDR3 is CASSLGGSPSYEQYF. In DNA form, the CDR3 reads TGTGCCAGCAGCTTGGGAGGGTCCCCCTCCTACGAGCAGTACTTC.

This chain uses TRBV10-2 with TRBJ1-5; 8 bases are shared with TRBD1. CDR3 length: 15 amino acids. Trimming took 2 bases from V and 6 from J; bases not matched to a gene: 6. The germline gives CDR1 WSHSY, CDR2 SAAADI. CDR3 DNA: TGCGCCAGCAGTGAGAGGAACCAGGGGGCTCAGCCCCAGCATTTT. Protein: CASSERNQGAQPQHF.

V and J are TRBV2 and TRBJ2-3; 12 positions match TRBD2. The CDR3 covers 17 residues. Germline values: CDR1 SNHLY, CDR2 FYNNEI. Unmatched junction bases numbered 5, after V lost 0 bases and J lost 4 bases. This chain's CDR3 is CASSEARLAGVSDTQYF. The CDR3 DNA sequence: TGTGCCAGCAGTGAAGCGAGACTAGCGGGAGTCTCAGATACGCAGTATTTT.

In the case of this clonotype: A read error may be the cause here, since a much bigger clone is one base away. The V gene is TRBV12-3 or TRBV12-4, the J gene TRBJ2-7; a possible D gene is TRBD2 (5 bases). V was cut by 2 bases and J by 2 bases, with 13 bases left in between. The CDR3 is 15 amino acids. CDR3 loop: CASSLRDGKPYEQYF. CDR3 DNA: TGTGCCAGCAGTTTACGAGACGGGAAACCCTACGAGCAGTACTTC.

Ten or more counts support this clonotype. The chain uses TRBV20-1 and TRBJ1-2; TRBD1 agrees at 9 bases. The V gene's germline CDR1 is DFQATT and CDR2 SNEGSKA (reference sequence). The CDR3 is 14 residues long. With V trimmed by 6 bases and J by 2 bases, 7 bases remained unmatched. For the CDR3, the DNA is TGCAGTGCCAGCCGGGACAGGGCAAACTATGGCTACACCTTC. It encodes CSASRDRANYGYTF.

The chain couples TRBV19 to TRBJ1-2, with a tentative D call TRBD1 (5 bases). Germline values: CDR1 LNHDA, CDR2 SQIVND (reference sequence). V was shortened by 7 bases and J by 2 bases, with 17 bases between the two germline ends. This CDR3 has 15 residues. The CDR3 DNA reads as TGTGCCAGTAATCCAGTGGGGGAGGAGAACTATGGCTACACCTTC. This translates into CASNPVGEENYGYTF. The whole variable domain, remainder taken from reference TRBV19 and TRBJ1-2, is DGGITQSPKYLFRKEGQNVTLSCEQNLNHDAMYWYRQDPGQGLRLIYYSQIVNDFQKGDIAEGYSVSREKKESFPLTVTSAQKNPTAFYLCASNPVGEENYGYTFGSGTRLTVV.

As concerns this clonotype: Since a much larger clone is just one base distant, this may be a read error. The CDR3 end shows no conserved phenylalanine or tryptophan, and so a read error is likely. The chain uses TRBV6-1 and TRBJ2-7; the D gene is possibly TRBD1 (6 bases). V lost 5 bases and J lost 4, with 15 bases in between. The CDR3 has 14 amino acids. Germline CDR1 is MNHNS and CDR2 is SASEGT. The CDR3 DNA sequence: TGTGCCAGCAGTCCCCAGGACAGTCGATACGAGCAGTACATC. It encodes CASSPQDSRYEQYI.

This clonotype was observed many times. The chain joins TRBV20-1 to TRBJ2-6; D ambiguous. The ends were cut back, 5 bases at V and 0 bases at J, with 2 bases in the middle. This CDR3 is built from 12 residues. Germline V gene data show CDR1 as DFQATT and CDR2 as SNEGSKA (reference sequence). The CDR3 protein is CSAASGANVLTF. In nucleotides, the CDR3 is TGCAGTGCTGCCTCTGGGGCCAACGTCCTGACTTTC.

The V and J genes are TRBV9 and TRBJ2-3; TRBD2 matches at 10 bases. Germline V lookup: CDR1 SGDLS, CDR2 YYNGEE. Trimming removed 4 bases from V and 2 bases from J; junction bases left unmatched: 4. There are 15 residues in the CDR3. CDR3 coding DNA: TGTGCCAGCAGCTTTACTAGCGGGGCCACAGATACGCAGTATTTT. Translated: CASSFTSGATDTQYF.

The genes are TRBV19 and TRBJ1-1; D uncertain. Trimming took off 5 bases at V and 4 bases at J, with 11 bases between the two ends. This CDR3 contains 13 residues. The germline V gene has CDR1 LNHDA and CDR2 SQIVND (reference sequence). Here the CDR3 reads CASSEGLGTEAFF. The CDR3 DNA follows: TGTGCCAGTAGTGAGGGATTGGGCACTGAAGCTTTCTTT.

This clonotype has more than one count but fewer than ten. The CDR3 sequence is CASSSRLAGGSTDTQYF. Here the CDR3 DNA reads TGTGCCAGCAGTTCAAGGCTAGCGGGGGGCAGCACAGATACGCAGTATTTT. V gene TRBV2 combines with J gene TRBJ2-3, with TRBD2 identical over 11 bases. The CDR3 has 17 amino acids. V trimming: 5 bases; J trimming: 0 bases; junction bases outside the gene matches: 7. The germline V gene encodes CDR1 SNHLY and CDR2 FYNNEI.

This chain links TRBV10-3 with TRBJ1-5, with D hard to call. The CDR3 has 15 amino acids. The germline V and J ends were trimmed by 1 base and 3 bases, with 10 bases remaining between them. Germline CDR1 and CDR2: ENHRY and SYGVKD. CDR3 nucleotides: TGTGCCATCAGTGAGTGGGGAGATACCAATCAGCCCCAGCATTTT. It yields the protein CAISEWGDTNQPQHF.

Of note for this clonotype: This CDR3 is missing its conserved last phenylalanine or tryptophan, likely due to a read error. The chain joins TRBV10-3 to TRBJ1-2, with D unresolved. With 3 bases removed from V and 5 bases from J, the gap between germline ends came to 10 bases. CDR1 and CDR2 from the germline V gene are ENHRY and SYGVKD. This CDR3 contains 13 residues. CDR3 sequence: CAISDRNGYGYTL. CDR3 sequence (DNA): TGTGCCATCAGTGATAGGAACGGATATGGCTACACCCTC.